These 32 T cell receptor beta chains were sequenced from one sample in a study of CD8+ T cells in alopecia areata. RNA was isolated and reverse transcribed to cDNA, the sequencing template. Produced via immunoSEQ multiplex PCR; TCRdb's table is partial and in-frame only. Of 190,000 or so clones listed, 55% to 70% are singletons. Treatment defined: oral pan-JAK inhibitor, 5-10 mg twice daily. The source material was CD4+ T cells sorted from blood, sampled at week 24, from a patient treated with tofacitinib. The receptors derive from a human donor with alopecia areata.

On this clone itself: The junction departs from germline at one end; a sequencing error may be responsible. The chain employs TRBV2 and TRBJ2-3; D unclear. This CDR3 has 12 residues. CDR1 is SNHLY, CDR2 FYNNEI, per germline. The CDR3 sequence is CASSDRTNTQYF. The DNA of the CDR3 is TGTGCCAGCAGTGACCGCACAAATACGCAGTATTTT.

The chain carries TRBV7-8 and TRBJ1-2, with no clear D. The germline V gene has CDR1 SGHVS and CDR2 FQNEAQ. This CDR3 is 13 amino acids long. The V gene lost 2 bases and the J gene lost 6 bases, with 10 bases spanning the gap. CDR3 coding DNA: TGTGCCAGCAGCTTATCCTCTCAGGATGGCTACACCTTC. Amino acid sequence: CASSLSSQDGYTF.

The V gene is TRBV5-1, the J gene TRBJ2-6; unclear D gene. Germline-derived CDR1 and CDR2 are SGHRS and YFSETQ. Trimming shortened V by 4 bases and J by 0 bases, and 8 bases separated the two germline ends. There are 15 residues in the CDR3. The CDR3 DNA sequence: TGCGCCAGCAGCGTTCAATCCTCTGGGGCCAACGTCCTGACTTTC. The encoded protein is CASSVQSSGANVLTF.

The V gene is TRBV7-9, the J gene TRBJ1-2, with D unresolved. The CDR3 consists of 14 residues. The V end lost 4 bases, the J end lost 4 bases, and 13 bases lay between the germline ends. The germline V gene has CDR1 SEHNR and CDR2 FQNEAQ (reference sequence). In DNA, the CDR3 is TGTGCCAGCAGCTCCTATATCGAGACCTATGGCTACACCTTC. Translating it yields CASSSYIETYGYTF.

This clone was observed a few times. V gene TRBV5-1 combines with J gene TRBJ2-7, with 10 bases fitting TRBD1. Trimming at V came to 4 bases and at J to 2 bases, leaving 6 bases not matched to a gene. This CDR3 is built from 15 residues. Per the germline V gene, CDR1 is SGHRS and CDR2 is YFSETQ. CDR3 nucleotide sequence: TGCGCCAGCAGCACGGGACAGGGGTCGCCCTACGAGCAGTACTTC. This encodes CASSTGQGSPYEQYF.

About this clone itself: The same CDR3 is also encoded by other DNA sequences in this sample. The V call is TRBV29-1, the J call TRBJ2-3; D gene uncertain. V lost 4 bases and J lost 0, with 5 bases in between. The CDR3 spans 12 residues. Germline CDR1 SQVTM, CDR2 ANQGSEA. The CDR3 sequence is CSVGESTDTQYF. The CDR3 nucleotides read TGCAGCGTTGGAGAGAGCACAGATACGCAGTATTTT.

The CDR3: CASSYSSPGGEQYF. DNA of the CDR3: TGTGCCAGCAGTTACTCGAGTCCAGGAGGTGAGCAGTACTTC. The chain combines TRBV6-5 with TRBJ2-7, with D tentatively TRBD2 (5 bases). V shed 0 bases and J shed 7 bases, with 13 bases lying between them. Germline V gene sequence: CDR1 MNHEY, CDR2 SVGAGI. The CDR3 contains 14 residues.

This clone was counted between two and nine times. Other DNA sequences in the same sample also yield this CDR3. The chain combines TRBV30 with TRBJ1-4; TRBD1 is a possible D gene (6 bases). The CDR3 sequence is 13 residues long. CDR1 and CDR2 from the germline V gene are GTSNPN and SVGIG (reference sequence). V was pared by 0 bases and J by 7 bases, with 9 bases between. CDR3 coding DNA: TGTGCCTGGAGTGTGAAAGGGGGTGAAAAACTGTTTTTT. It encodes CAWSVKGGEKLFF.

The V call is TRBV7-3, the J call TRBJ1-1; TRBD1 might be the D (6 bases). CDR1 and CDR2 (germline): SGHTA, FQGTGA. The length of the CDR3 is 15 residues. The germline V and J ends were trimmed by 5 bases and 0 bases, with 13 bases remaining between them. CDR3 residues: CASSPYGQLNTEAFF. CDR3 coding DNA: TGTGCCAGCAGCCCTTACGGACAGTTGAACACTGAAGCTTTCTTT.

This clone has only one observation. The V gene is TRBV5-1, the J gene TRBJ1-1; TRBD1 might be the D (6 bases). The CDR3 contains 15 residues. Germline V lookup: CDR1 SGHRS, CDR2 YFSETQ. V dropped 4 bases and J dropped 0 bases, with 13 bases sitting between them. The CDR3 bases are TGCGCCAGCAGCATGCTCACAGGGATGAACACTGAAGCTTTCTTT. Encoded protein: CASSMLTGMNTEAFF.

The rearrangement joins TRBV7-9 to TRBJ1-3; D perhaps matches TRBD1 (6 bases). V was shortened by 5 bases and J by 2 bases, with 13 bases between the two germline ends. In germline, CDR1 is SEHNR, CDR2 FQNEAQ (reference sequence). The CDR3 runs to 15 residues. The CDR3 bases are TGTGCCAGCAGCAAAAGCGGGACACCTGGAAACACCATATATTTT. Translated, it gives CASSKSGTPGNTIYF.

The chain uses TRBV15 and TRBJ1-3; maybe TRBD1 (6 bases). This CDR3 spans 14 amino acids. Deletions cut 5 bases from V and 0 bases from J, with 8 bases between. Germline V gene sequence: CDR1 LNHNV, CDR2 YYDKDF (reference sequence). This chain's CDR3 is CATSGTHSGNTIYF. DNA of the CDR3: TGTGCCACCAGCGGGACACACTCTGGAAACACCATATATTTT.

The chain recombines TRBV7-2 with TRBJ2-5; 7 bases are a match to TRBD2. V lost 1 base to trimming and J lost 1 base; unmatched junction nucleotides: 9. Germline CDR1 and CDR2: SGHTA and FQGNSA. There are 17 residues in the CDR3. The CDR3 region has the DNA TGTGCCAGCAGCTTAGTAGGTTTGGCTAGCGGCCAAGAGACCCAGTACTTC. Translated, it gives CASSLVGLASGQETQYF.

This clone was observed once. The chain links TRBV6-5 to TRBJ1-2, with 7 bases aligning to TRBD1. The CDR3 length is 13 residues. After removal of 5 bases from V and 7 bases from J, the junction contained 7 bases not matched to a gene. Germline V CDR1 and CDR2: MNHEY, SVGAGI. In DNA, the CDR3 is TGTGCCAGCAGTCGACAGGGCGAGAGTGGCTACACCTTC. Amino acid sequence: CASSRQGESGYTF.

The chain couples TRBV7-2 to TRBJ1-6, with TRBD1 matching 10 bases. Germline values: CDR1 SGHTA, CDR2 FQGNSA. The CDR3 has 14 residues. V dropped 4 bases and J dropped 10; count of bases not matched to a gene: 4. The CDR3 nucleotides are TGTGCCAGCAGCTCGGGACAGGGGCGCTCACCCCTCCACTTT. It specifies CASSSGQGRSPLHF.

The chain's CDR3 is CASNLMDRVGAFF. DNA of the CDR3: TGTGCCAGCAACCTGATGGACAGGGTAGGAGCTTTCTTT. The chain employs TRBV2 and TRBJ1-1; 8 positions agree with TRBD1. After removal of 7 bases from V and 10 bases from J, the junction contained 11 bases not matched to a gene. This CDR3 contains 13 residues. Germline V gene data show CDR1 as SNHLY and CDR2 as FYNNEI. Drawing the rest from reference TRBV2 and TRBJ1-1, the complete variable domain is EPEVTQTPSHQVTQMGQEVILRCVPISNHLYFYWYRQILGQKVEFLVSFYNNEISEKSEIFDDQFSVERPDGSNFTLKIRSTKLEDSAMYFCASNLMDRVGAFFGQGTRLTVV.

Ten or more counts support this clone. The same CDR3 also results from other DNA sequences found in this sample. The chain recombines TRBV7-2 with TRBJ2-2; the D gene could be TRBD1 or TRBD2 (5 bases each). The V end lost 4 bases, the J end lost 2 bases, and 14 bases lay between the germline ends. Germline V lookup: CDR1 SGHTA, CDR2 FQGNSA. CDR3 length equals 16 residues. In DNA form, the CDR3 reads TGTGCCAGCAGCTCAGGGACCGCCCTAAACACCGGGGAGCTGTTTTTT. Translation: CASSSGTALNTGELFF.

V gene TRBV29-1 combines with J gene TRBJ2-3, with D perhaps matching TRBD1 (6 bases). Trimming took 4 bases from V and 3 from J, leaving 14 bases between them. The germline gives CDR1 SQVTM, CDR2 ANQGSEA. The CDR3 has 14 amino acids. In DNA, the CDR3 is TGCAGCGTTGGGGGGCGTCCGTCAACAGATACGCAGTATTTT. This translates into CSVGGRPSTDTQYF.

The chain recombines TRBV7-2 with TRBJ2-1; 11 bases are a match to TRBD2. Germline trimming cut 1 base from V and 7 bases from J; bases unmatched to any gene: 6. In germline, CDR1 is SGHTA, CDR2 FQGNSA. The CDR3 is 16 residues long. The CDR3 coding sequence is TGTGCCAGCAGCTTAGAGGTAGCGGGGGGGCTTAATGAGCAGTTCTTC. The encoded protein is CASSLEVAGGLNEQFF.

This chain uses TRBV5-6 with TRBJ2-6, with 7 bases aligning to TRBD1. CDR1 is SGHDT, CDR2 YYEEEE, per germline. The CDR3 totals 16 residues. Losses at the gene ends were 3 bases for V and 2 bases for J; bases not matched to a gene: 5. CDR3 nucleotide sequence: TGTGCCAGCAGCTCAAGGGGGCGCGCTGGGGCCAACGTCCTGACTTTC. Amino acid sequence: CASSSRGRAGANVLTF.

DNA for the CDR3: TGTGCCAGCAGTTTAGAGAGGGGTTATTCACCCCTCCACTTT. It translates to CASSLERGYSPLHF. V gene TRBV27 combines with J gene TRBJ1-6; perhaps TRBD1 as D (5 bases). This CDR3 contains 14 residues. Germline CDR1 and CDR2: MNHEY and SMNVEV (reference sequence). Trimming took off 2 bases at V and 8 bases at J, with 10 bases between the two ends.

The rearrangement links TRBV10-3 to TRBJ1-5; D remains unclear. The CDR3 is made up of 13 amino acids. CDR1 is ENHRY and CDR2 is SYGVKD in the germline V gene. The V gene lost 5 bases and the J gene lost 4 bases, with 9 bases spanning the gap. This chain's CDR3 is CAISPGRNQPQHF. The CDR3 DNA sequence: TGTGCCATCAGTCCGGGGAGGAATCAGCCCCAGCATTTT.

The chain has TRBV2 and TRBJ2-1; maybe TRBD1 (6 bases). The CDR3 runs 14 residues. The germline gives CDR1 SNHLY, CDR2 FYNNEI. Trimming removed 10 bases from V and 0 bases from J, with 13 bases in between. The CDR3 reads CATGQMSSYNEQFF. The CDR3 region has the DNA TGTGCCACCGGACAGATGAGCTCCTACAATGAGCAGTTCTTC.

This chain connects TRBV6-5 to TRBJ2-1, with 7 bases that match TRBD2. The germline V gene has CDR1 MNHEY and CDR2 SVGAGI. The CDR3 contains 16 residues. J was trimmed by 5 bases and V by 0 bases; bases with no gene match: 7. The CDR3 coding sequence is TGTGCCAGCAGTTACTCGAGCGGGACCCACCACAATGAGCAGTTCTTC. Translated: CASSYSSGTHHNEQFF.

V is TRBV5-1 and J is TRBJ2-3; D unresolved. CDR3 length: 12 amino acids. Germline V gives CDR1 SGHRS, CDR2 YFSETQ. V lost 4 bases and J lost 6, with 9 bases in between. CDR3 DNA: TGCGCCAGCAGCCTCGATTGGGATACGCAGTATTTT. It translates to CASSLDWDTQYF. Supplemented by reference TRBV5-1 and TRBJ2-3, the full variable domain reads KAGVTQTPRYLIKTRGQQVTLSCSPISGHRSVSWYQQTPGQGLQFLFEYFSETQRNKGNFPGRFSGRQFSNSRSEMNVSTLELGDSALYLCASSLDWDTQYFGPGTRLTVL.

This clone was observed a handful of times. The V gene is TRBV15, the J gene TRBJ2-4, with TRBD1 matching 11 bases. The CDR3 spans 17 residues. J gave up 3 bases and V 5 bases, and 9 bases lay outside the gene matches. CDR1 is LNHNV, CDR2 YYDKDF, per germline (reference sequence). The CDR3 protein is CATSPPDRGQGKNIQYF. In DNA, the CDR3 is TGTGCCACCAGCCCGCCGGACAGGGGGCAGGGCAAAAACATTCAGTACTTC.

The rearrangement uses TRBV5-1 and TRBJ1-3, with 11 bases lining up with TRBD1. Trimming at V came to 4 bases and at J to 0 bases, leaving 12 bases not matched to a gene. This CDR3 contains 19 residues. Germline lookup yields CDR1 SGHRS and CDR2 YFSETQ. The chain's CDR3 is CASSPGTGGSMSSGNTIYF. As DNA, the CDR3 is TGCGCCAGCAGCCCCGGGACAGGGGGTTCCATGAGCTCTGGAAACACCATATATTTT.

V and J are TRBV5-1 and TRBJ2-2; D is ambiguous. The V gene lost 0 bases and the J gene lost 1 base, with 4 bases spanning the gap. CDR1 and CDR2 from the germline V gene are SGHRS and YFSETQ. The CDR3 is 14 amino acids. The CDR3 nucleotides read TGCGCCAGCAGCTTGGCAGGGAACACCGGGGAGCTGTTTTTT. It translates to CASSLAGNTGELFF.

In this sample, this clone turned up a few times. The V gene is TRBV10-3, the J gene TRBJ2-7; D might be TRBD1 or TRBD2, each matching 5 bases. The CDR3 is made up of 13 amino acids. Germline CDR1 is ENHRY and CDR2 is SYGVKD. V was clipped by 8 bases and J by 5 bases, with 16 bases between them. CDR3 DNA: TGTGCCATCTCGGGGCCCCGACTCAACGAGCAGTACTTC. It translates to CAISGPRLNEQYF.

This sequence joins TRBV30 and TRBJ2-7; 9 nucleotides match TRBD1. Germline V CDR1 and CDR2: GTSNPN, SVGIG (reference sequence). After removal of 4 bases from V and 2 bases from J, the junction contained 15 bases not matched to a gene. This CDR3 comprises 17 residues. CDR3 protein: CAWKPRDRVERTYEQYF. CDR3 DNA sequence: TGTGCCTGGAAACCCCGGGACAGGGTCGAAAGGACCTACGAGCAGTACTTC.

The J gene is TRBJ1-5, the V gene TRBV18, with D possibly being TRBD1 (5 bases). The CDR3 runs to 15 residues. Trimming cost V 5 bases and J 6 bases, with 17 bases left between them. Germline loops: CDR1 KGHSH, CDR2 LQKENI. The CDR3 nucleotides are TGTGCCAGCTCAGACCAGCAGGGAGTAGGTCAGCCCCAGCATTTT. It codes for CASSDQQGVGQPQHF.

The chain employs TRBV5-1 and TRBJ2-3, with D perhaps matching TRBD1 (6 bases). Germline CDR1 reads SGHRS; CDR2 reads YFSETQ. The CDR3 is 15 amino acids. The germline V and J ends were trimmed by 1 base and 0 bases, with 9 bases remaining between them. DNA of the CDR3: TGCGCCAGCAGCTTGAAGCAGGGGAGCACAGATACGCAGTATTTT. It is translated as CASSLKQGSTDTQYF.